The 9 T cell receptor beta chains reported below all come from one sample, sequenced in a study of blood T cell repertoires in COVID-19. Sequencing used immunoSEQ multiplex PCR; TCRdb keeps in-frame clones, though not all of them. The sample shows over 250,000 clones, approximately 91% of them seen only once. Material for sequencing was peripheral blood. The source of these receptors is a man aged 45-65 years with acute or convalescent COVID-19.

This chain uses TRBV5-4 with TRBJ1-1; 7 bases line up with TRBD1. From germline, CDR1 is SGHNT and CDR2 YYREEE (reference sequence). Losses at the gene ends were 4 bases for V and 5 bases for J; bases not matched to a gene: 14. The CDR3 totals 16 residues. CDR3 in amino acids: CASSPQVKGGLTEAFF. The CDR3 DNA sequence: TGTGCCAGCAGCCCCCAGGTTAAAGGGGGCTTAACTGAAGCTTTCTTT. The full variable domain, in which reference TRBV5-4 and TRBJ1-1 provide the parts outside the CDR3, is ETGVTQSPTHLIKTRGQQVTLRCSSQSGHNTVSWYQQALGQGPQFIFQYYREEENGRGNFPPRFSGLQFPNYSSELNVNALELDDSALYLCASSPQVKGGLTEAFFGQGTRLTVV.

The rearrangement joins TRBV2 to TRBJ2-5; maybe TRBD1 (6 bases). This CDR3 is 14 amino acids long. CDR1 SNHLY and CDR2 FYNNEI come from the germline V gene. The V end was cut by 10 bases, the J end by 4 bases, with 19 bases between. CDR3: CANAQQGSGETQYF. The CDR3 nucleotides read TGTGCCAACGCCCAACAGGGCAGTGGAGAGACCCAGTACTTC.

The V and J genes are TRBV2 and TRBJ1-3, with 7 bases fitting TRBD1. V lost 7 bases and J lost 2; bases outside the gene matches: 5. Germline CDR1 and CDR2: SNHLY and FYNNEI. This CDR3 comprises 14 residues. The CDR3 nucleotides read TGTGCCAGCAATCCGACAGGGCCTGGAAACACCATATATTTT. Amino acid sequence: CASNPTGPGNTIYF.

The V call is TRBV7-9, the J call TRBJ2-1; unclear D gene. The germline gives CDR1 SEHNR, CDR2 FQNEAQ (reference sequence). The CDR3 contains 11 residues. Trimming removed 8 bases at V and 10 bases at J, with 12 bases between. The CDR3 loop is CASQDLTEQFF. The CDR3 DNA is TGTGCCAGCCAAGACTTGACGGAGCAGTTCTTC.

The chain links TRBV7-9 to TRBJ1-2; D might be TRBD1 (6 bases). Germline V lookup: CDR1 SEHNR, CDR2 FQNEAQ (reference sequence). V lost 5 bases, J lost 2 bases, and 9 bases lay in between. The CDR3 runs 13 residues. As DNA, the CDR3 is TGTGCCAGCAGCCGAGGACAGAACTATGGCTACACCTTC. Amino acids: CASSRGQNYGYTF.

The chain employs TRBV10-3 and TRBJ2-5, with D possibly matching TRBD1 (5 bases). The CDR3 consists of 13 residues. Trimming left V 4 bases short and J 5 bases short, with 11 bases between. Germline-derived CDR1 and CDR2 are ENHRY and SYGVKD. CDR3 bases: TGTGCCATCAGTGGGGGCCCGCGGGAGACCCAGTACTTC. This gives the protein CAISGGPRETQYF.

The gene calls are TRBV30 and TRBJ1-4; 12 nucleotides line up with TRBD1. The CDR3 is made up of 17 amino acids. V was pared by 2 bases and J by 4 bases, with 8 bases of the junction left unmatched. Germline CDR1 reads GTSNPN; CDR2 reads SVGIG (reference sequence). The CDR3 here is CAWSWDRGPYGNEKLFF. As DNA, the CDR3 is TGTGCCTGGAGTTGGGACAGGGGGCCGTACGGTAATGAAAAACTGTTTTTT.

This clone was seen more than once but under ten times. The CDR3 DNA reads TGTGCCAGCAGCCCCTCAGCCGGGGGACTTTACAATGAGCAGTTCTTC. It translates to CASSPSAGGLYNEQFF. This rearrangement joins TRBV5-4 to TRBJ2-1; D is perhaps TRBD2 (6 bases). Trimming removed 4 bases from V and 4 bases from J, with 18 bases in between. The CDR3 has 16 amino acids. Germline V gene lookup returns CDR1 SGHNT and CDR2 YYREEE (reference sequence).

V gene TRBV10-3 combines with J gene TRBJ1-6; possibly TRBD1 for D (5 bases). The CDR3 totals 13 residues. With 11 bases removed from V and 7 bases from J, the gap between germline ends came to 15 bases. Per the germline V gene, CDR1 is ENHRY and CDR2 is SYGVKD. CDR3 DNA sequence: TGTGCCGGACGCGGGACGGGGAATTCACCCCTCCACTTT. It is translated as CAGRGTGNSPLHF.